Shown below are 30 T cell receptor beta chains from a single sample sequenced in a study of Tregs in tolerant kidney transplant recipients. TCRdb's table, derived via immunoSEQ multiplex PCR, lists solely in-frame clones and lacks some. Among around 85,000 clones listed, 91% were seen once. Sequences were derived from Tregs from blood, sampled before the transplant. Source of these receptors: a human donor who received a combined kidney and bone marrow transplant.

The V gene is TRBV7-9, the J gene TRBJ1-4; TRBD1 might be the D (5 bases). This CDR3 region has 13 residues. V lost 4 bases and J lost 5, with 8 bases in between. The germline CDR1 and CDR2 sequences are SEHNR and FQNEAQ (reference sequence). CDR3 sequence reads: CASSSGRNEKLFF. For the CDR3, the DNA is TGTGCCAGCAGCTCGGGGCGAAATGAAAAACTGTTTTTT.

This rearrangement joins TRBV5-1 to TRBJ1-5; D is possibly TRBD1 (6 bases). CDR1 is SGHRS and CDR2 is YFSETQ in the germline V gene. Between the trimmed V and J ends, which lost 3 bases and 6 bases, there was a span of 13 bases. This CDR3 region has 14 residues. The CDR3 nucleotides are TGCGCCAGCAGCTCTACTGGGGGGCTTCAGCCCCAGCATTTT. It is translated as CASSSTGGLQPQHF.

V usage is TRBV19 and J usage is TRBJ1-1; 7 bases line up with TRBD1. There are 14 residues in the CDR3. Germline CDR1 reads LNHDA; CDR2 reads SQIVND (reference sequence). V lost 7 bases, J lost 1 base, and 6 bases stayed unmatched. CDR3 sequence reads: CASKATGTNTEAFF. CDR3 bases: TGTGCCAGTAAAGCGACAGGGACGAACACTGAAGCTTTCTTT.

The chain recombines TRBV28 with TRBJ1-4; perhaps TRBD1 as D (6 bases). The CDR3 length is 18 residues. V was pared by 6 bases and J by 4 bases, with 24 bases between. CDR1 is MDHEN and CDR2 is SYDVKM in the germline V gene. This chain's CDR3 is CASSRLGAGRPYNEKLFF. The CDR3 DNA follows: TGTGCCAGCAGCAGATTGGGGGCAGGGCGCCCCTATAATGAAAAACTGTTTTTT.

V usage is TRBV25-1 and J usage is TRBJ1-2; maybe TRBD1 (5 bases). Trimming pared 9 bases from V and 4 bases from J, leaving 12 bases between. CDR1 and CDR2 from the germline V gene are MGHDK and SYGVNS. The CDR3 extends over 12 amino acids. The CDR3 nucleotides read TGTGCCAGTATGGGGGGATCCTATGGCTACACCTTC. Residues: CASMGGSYGYTF.

This clone showed up just once. This chain links TRBV9 with TRBJ2-3, with TRBD1 as a possible D gene (6 bases). CDR1 SGDLS and CDR2 YYNGEE come from the germline V gene. The CDR3 runs 16 residues. The V gene lost 0 bases and the J gene lost 1 base, with 12 bases spanning the gap. CDR3: CASSVEQGRGTDTQYF. The CDR3 bases are TGTGCCAGCAGCGTAGAACAGGGAAGGGGCACAGATACGCAGTATTTT.

The V call is TRBV6-1, the J call TRBJ2-7; tentative D call: TRBD2 (6 bases). The CDR3 consists of 15 residues. Germline loops: CDR1 MNHNS, CDR2 SASEGT. Trimming took off 1 base at V and 6 bases at J, with 16 bases between the two ends. Here the CDR3 reads CASSEVRIGGSEQYF. In DNA form, the CDR3 reads TGTGCCAGCAGTGAAGTAAGGATAGGAGGGTCCGAGCAGTACTTC.

This sequence joins TRBV5-1 and TRBJ2-3; no clear D. Deletions cut 0 bases from V and 5 bases from J, with 10 bases between. The CDR3 extends over 14 amino acids. Germline V gene sequence: CDR1 SGHRS, CDR2 YFSETQ. In DNA, the CDR3 is TGCGCCAGCAGCTTGGAGGGTTCTGGAGATACGCAGTATTTT. Encoded protein: CASSLEGSGDTQYF.

The chain recombines TRBV9 with TRBJ2-1; either TRBD1 or TRBD2 may supply D (5 bases each). Trimming removed 4 bases at V and 7 bases at J, with 15 bases between. The CDR3 runs to 14 residues. The germline V gene encodes CDR1 SGDLS and CDR2 YYNGEE. CDR3 amino acids: CASSPRDPINEQFF. DNA for the CDR3: TGTGCCAGCAGCCCCCGGGACCCCATTAATGAGCAGTTCTTC. Combining the CDR3 with reference TRBV9 and TRBJ2-1 gives the whole variable domain DSGVTQTPKHLITATGQRVTLRCSPRSGDLSVYWYQQSLDQGLQFLIQYYNGEERAKGNILERFSAQQFPDLHSELNLSSLELGDSALYFCASSPRDPINEQFFGPGTRLTVL.

The chain joins TRBV5-8 to TRBJ1-5; 11 bases align to TRBD1. Losses at the gene ends were 4 bases for V and 5 bases for J; bases not matched to a gene: 5. CDR1 is SGHTS and CDR2 is YDEGEE in the germline V gene. The CDR3 runs 15 residues. The CDR3 DNA reads as TGTGCCAGCAGCCCGGGGACAGGGGGGGATCAGCCCCAGCATTTT. Its translation: CASSPGTGGDQPQHF. The variable domain in full, completed from reference TRBV5-8 and TRBJ1-5, reads EAGVTQSPTHLIKTRGQQATLRCSPISGHTSVYWYQQALGLGLQFLLWYDEGEERNRGNFPPRFSGRQFPNYSSELNVNALELEDSALYLCASSPGTGGDQPQHFGDGTRLSIL.

The chain combines TRBV10-3 with TRBJ1-1; TRBD1 aligns across 9 bases. This CDR3 spans 16 amino acids. Germline loops: CDR1 ENHRY, CDR2 SYGVKD. Losses at the gene ends were 10 bases for V and 3 bases for J; bases not matched to a gene: 15. This chain's CDR3 is CATEDTGGRRHTEAFF. Here the CDR3 DNA reads TGTGCCACGGAAGATACAGGGGGCCGGAGGCACACTGAAGCTTTCTTT.

The CDR3 DNA reads as TGTGCCAGCAGCTCCCGCCGGGACAGAGGCTATGGCTACACCTTC. Translation: CASSSRRDRGYGYTF. V is TRBV7-9 and J is TRBJ1-2; 7 bases agree with TRBD1. The J segment lost 4 bases and the V segment lost 4 bases, leaving 9 bases of the junction unmatched. CDR1 is SEHNR, CDR2 FQNEAQ, per germline (reference sequence). This CDR3 comprises 15 residues.

The gene calls are TRBV2 and TRBJ2-3, with no clear D. V was cut by 6 bases and J by 3 bases, with 7 bases left in between. The CDR3 has 12 amino acids. The germline V gene has CDR1 SNHLY and CDR2 FYNNEI. The CDR3 is CASRERTDTQYF. The CDR3 bases are TGTGCCAGCAGGGAAAGGACAGATACGCAGTATTTT.

The V gene is TRBV29-1, the J gene TRBJ2-1; no clear D gene. The germline gives CDR1 SQVTM, CDR2 ANQGSEA. V lost 6 bases to trimming and J lost 4 bases, with 13 bases between them. CDR3 length: 13 amino acids. This CDR3 reads CSVPGRLYNEQFF. CDR3 coding DNA: TGCAGCGTACCAGGACGGCTGTACAATGAGCAGTTCTTC.

This clone has just a few counts. V gene TRBV27 combines with J gene TRBJ2-7; 11 bases align to TRBD2. This CDR3 has 15 amino acids. V dropped 2 bases and J dropped 0; count of bases not matched to a gene: 0. In germline, CDR1 is MNHEY, CDR2 SMNVEV (reference sequence). The CDR3: CASSLGTSGSYEQYF. Here the CDR3 DNA reads TGTGCCAGCAGTTTAGGGACTAGCGGCTCCTACGAGCAGTACTTC.

The rearrangement links TRBV7-9 to TRBJ2-7; TRBD2 matches 10 bases. CDR1 and CDR2 from the germline V gene are SEHNR and FQNEAQ (reference sequence). V trimming: 0 bases; J trimming: 0 bases; junction bases outside the gene matches: 8. The CDR3 is 18 amino acids. CDR3 region: CASSLALTSGEHSYEQYF. The DNA of the CDR3 is TGTGCCAGCAGCTTAGCGCTAACTAGCGGGGAGCACTCCTACGAGCAGTACTTC.

The DNA of the CDR3 is TGCGCCAGCAGCGCTTTGGGGGGGAGTTTGGATGAGCAGTTCTTC. Residues: CASSALGGSLDEQFF. V gene TRBV5-1 combines with J gene TRBJ2-1, with 7 bases aligning to TRBD2. CDR1 and CDR2 from the germline V gene are SGHRS and YFSETQ. J lost 8 bases, V lost 4 bases, and 12 bases had no gene match. The CDR3 covers 15 residues.

Comment on this clone: The junction does not match germline at one end; this may be a read error. The chain is built from TRBV7-9 and TRBJ2-5; perhaps TRBD2 as D (5 bases). This CDR3 has 13 residues. The germline gives CDR1 SEHNR, CDR2 FQNEAQ (reference sequence). CDR3 in amino acids: CASSYQLNTAVHF. CDR3 bases: TGTGCCAGCAGCTATCAGTTGAATACAGCGGTACACTTC.

This chain uses TRBV30 with TRBJ1-2; D possibly corresponds to TRBD1 (6 bases). This CDR3 is 14 amino acids long. Per germline, CDR1 GTSNPN and CDR2 SVGIG (reference sequence). Between the trimmed V and J ends, which lost 3 bases and 3 bases, there was a span of 14 bases. For the CDR3, the DNA is TGTGCCTGGAGCGGAGGGGGGGCTCACTATGGCTACACCTTC. Protein: CAWSGGGAHYGYTF.

The genes are TRBV7-2 and TRBJ2-3; the match to TRBD2 covers 7 bases. CDR3 length equals 16 residues. The ends lost 3 bases at V and 4 bases at J; junction bases unmatched: 10. From germline, CDR1 is SGHTA and CDR2 FQGNSA. This CDR3 reads CASSFGGGGPSDTQYF. The CDR3 nucleotides read TGTGCCAGCAGCTTCGGTGGGGGAGGGCCGTCAGATACGCAGTATTTT.

The J gene is TRBJ1-3, the V gene TRBV28; D possibly corresponds to TRBD1 (6 bases). With 3 bases removed from V and 0 bases from J, the gap between germline ends came to 12 bases. The CDR3 loop spans 16 amino acids. Germline lookup yields CDR1 MDHEN and CDR2 SYDVKM. The CDR3 here is CASSFYRAPSGNTIYF. The CDR3 DNA follows: TGTGCCAGCAGTTTTTACAGGGCCCCCTCTGGAAACACCATATATTTT. Using reference TRBV28 and TRBJ1-3 for the parts outside the CDR3, the full variable domain is DVKVTQSSRYLVKRTGEKVFLECVQDMDHENMFWYRQDPGLGLRLIYFSYDVKMKEKGDIPEGYSVSREKKERFSLILESASTNQTSMYLCASSFYRAPSGNTIYFGEGSWLTVV.

This rearrangement joins TRBV5-1 to TRBJ2-1; 11 bases agree with TRBD2. After removal of 4 bases from V and 4 bases from J, the junction contained 4 bases not matched to a gene. Germline V gene lookup returns CDR1 SGHRS and CDR2 YFSETQ. The CDR3 has 15 amino acids. The CDR3 DNA sequence: TGCGCCAGCAGCCCCTTAGCGGGAGGGTACAATGAGCAGTTCTTC. Translated: CASSPLAGGYNEQFF. The full variable domain, completed using reference TRBV5-1 and TRBJ2-1, is KAGVTQTPRYLIKTRGQQVTLSCSPISGHRSVSWYQQTPGQGLQFLFEYFSETQRNKGNFPGRFSGRQFSNSRSEMNVSTLELGDSALYLCASSPLAGGYNEQFFGPGTRLTVL.

This clone came up a few times. This chain links TRBV2 with TRBJ2-5; TRBD2 matches at 9 bases. This CDR3 is 15 amino acids long. V shed 9 bases, J shed 1 base, and the junction held 9 bases outside the gene matches. Germline V gene lookup returns CDR1 SNHLY and CDR2 FYNNEI. CDR3 protein: CASSGLAGPQETQYF. The CDR3 bases are TGTGCCAGTTCGGGACTAGCAGGACCCCAAGAGACCCAGTACTTC. The full variable domain, with the rest looked up from reference TRBV2 and TRBJ2-5, is EPEVTQTPSHQVTQMGQEVILRCVPISNHLYFYWYRQILGQKVEFLVSFYNNEISEKSEIFDDQFSVERPDGSNFTLKIRSTKLEDSAMYFCASSGLAGPQETQYFGPGTRLLVL.

A remark on this clone: A read error may account for a junction end that differs from germline. Within the sample, other DNA sequences also encode this same CDR3. CDR3 sequence (DNA): TGTGCCAGCAGCTTCTCCGTGGGGACCCCTAATGAAAAACTATTTTTT. It encodes CASSFSVGTPNEKLFF. The rearrangement links TRBV7-2 to TRBJ1-4; a weak D match, TRBD1 (5 bases). The CDR3 runs 16 residues. Germline V gene data show CDR1 as SGHTA and CDR2 as FQGNSA.

This chain uses TRBV5-4 with TRBJ2-5, with D possibly matching TRBD2 (6 bases). V lost 2 bases and J 2 bases, leaving 10 bases between the germline ends. Germline-derived CDR1 and CDR2 are SGHNT and YYREEE (reference sequence). The CDR3 has 14 amino acids. The CDR3 nucleotides read TGTGCCAGCAGCTTAGCAGGGACTCAAGAGACCCAGTACTTC. Its protein product is CASSLAGTQETQYF.

The chain combines TRBV5-8 with TRBJ2-7; D is undetermined. This CDR3 is built from 13 residues. Trimming removed 6 bases at V and 4 bases at J, with 14 bases between. From germline, CDR1 is SGHTS and CDR2 YDEGEE. The CDR3 DNA reads as TGTGCCAGCACAACAGACCTGGGTTACGAGCAGTACTTC. Translating gives CASTTDLGYEQYF.

The V gene is TRBV28, the J gene TRBJ2-7, with 9 positions matching TRBD2. CDR1 is MDHEN, CDR2 SYDVKM, per germline. V was clipped by 2 bases and J by 4 bases; unmatched bases: 0. This CDR3 comprises 13 residues. For the CDR3, the DNA is TGTGCCAGCAGTTTAGCGGGAGGGTACGAGCAGTACTTC. The encoded protein is CASSLAGGYEQYF.

This chain uses TRBV27 with TRBJ1-2, with a weak D call TRBD1 (5 bases). The CDR3 sequence is 13 residues long. V lost 3 bases and J 7 bases, leaving 12 bases between the germline ends. Germline V gene data show CDR1 as MNHEY and CDR2 as SMNVEV (reference sequence). The CDR3 bases are TGTGCCAGCAGTTTTTCGGCAGGGTTTGGCTACACCTTC. Translated: CASSFSAGFGYTF.

The chain has TRBV5-1 and TRBJ2-1; 14 bases line up with TRBD2. Trimming took 5 bases from V and 7 from J; bases not matched to a gene: 2. Germline V CDR1 and CDR2: SGHRS, YFSETQ. The CDR3 extends over 14 amino acids. CDR3 in DNA: TGCGCCAGCAGGACTAGCGGGAGGGTGAATGAGCAGTTCTTC. This translates into CASRTSGRVNEQFF.

The chain has TRBV7-8 and TRBJ1-1; TRBD1 might be the D (6 bases). Trimming stripped 0 bases from V and 1 base from J, with 12 bases between. This CDR3 region has 16 residues. Germline values: CDR1 SGHVS, CDR2 FQNEAQ. The CDR3 reads CASSLAGGQKNTEAFF. The CDR3 DNA reads TGTGCCAGCAGCTTAGCAGGTGGACAGAAGAACACTGAAGCTTTCTTT.